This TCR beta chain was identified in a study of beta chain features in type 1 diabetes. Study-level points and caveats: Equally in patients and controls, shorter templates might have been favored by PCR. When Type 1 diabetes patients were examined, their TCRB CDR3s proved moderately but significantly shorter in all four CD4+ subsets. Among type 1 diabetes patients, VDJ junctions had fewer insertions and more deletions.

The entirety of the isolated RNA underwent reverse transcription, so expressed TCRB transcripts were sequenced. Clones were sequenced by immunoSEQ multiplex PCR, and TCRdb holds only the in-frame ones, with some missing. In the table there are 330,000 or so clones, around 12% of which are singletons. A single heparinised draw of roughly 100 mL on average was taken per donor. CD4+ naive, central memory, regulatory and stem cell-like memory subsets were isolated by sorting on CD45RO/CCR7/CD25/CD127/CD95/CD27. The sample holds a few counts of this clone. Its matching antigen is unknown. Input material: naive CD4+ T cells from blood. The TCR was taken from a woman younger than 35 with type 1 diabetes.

The CDR3 DNA reads TGTGCCAGCAGTTCGCTAACCTCCACAGAGACCCAGTACTTC. It translates to CASSSLTSTETQYF. V usage is TRBV6-1 and J usage is TRBJ2-5; D call uncertain. Germline V lookup: CDR1 MNHNS, CDR2 SASEGT. This CDR3 has 14 amino acids. The ends were cut back, 5 bases at V and 4 bases at J, with 14 bases in the middle.